One and the same sample provided the 18 T cell receptor beta chains below, sequenced in a study of cytomegalovirus exposure and HLA in healthy donors. TCRdb's copy holds only in-frame clones and misses some; the assay was immunoSEQ multiplex PCR. The table includes under 400,000 clones, 86% detected once. The sample consisted of PBMCs. The receptors derive from a woman aged 18-35 years in good health and CMV-seronegative.

The gene calls are TRBV6-5 and TRBJ1-2; 7 bases agree with TRBD1. With 7 bases clipped from V and 5 bases from J, the junction kept 13 bases outside the gene matches. Germline V lookup: CDR1 MNHEY, CDR2 SVGAGI. CDR3 length equals 15 residues. The CDR3: CASTQDREVPYGYTF. The CDR3 coding sequence is TGTGCCAGCACCCAAGACAGGGAAGTCCCTTATGGCTACACCTTC.

The genes are TRBV27 and TRBJ2-5; unclear D gene. The germline V gene encodes CDR1 MNHEY and CDR2 SMNVEV (reference sequence). The CDR3 loop spans 13 amino acids. The ends were cut back, 2 bases at V and 4 bases at J, with 8 bases in the middle. CDR3 region: CASSLIGRETQYF. The CDR3 nucleotides are TGTGCCAGCAGTTTAATCGGTCGAGAGACCCAGTACTTC.

J is TRBJ2-7 and V is TRBV18, with TRBD2 matching over 12 bases. The CDR3 loop spans 14 amino acids. Germline lookup yields CDR1 KGHSH and CDR2 LQKENI. With 3 bases clipped from V and 6 bases from J, the junction kept 3 bases outside the gene matches. As DNA, the CDR3 is TGTGCCAGCTCACCGACTAGCGGGAGTATCGAGCAGTACTTC. This sequence encodes CASSPTSGSIEQYF.

This clone has just one count. The V and J genes are TRBV19 and TRBJ1-6; D not certain. Germline V lookup: CDR1 LNHDA, CDR2 SQIVND (reference sequence). Trimming left V 3 bases short and J 1 base short, with 13 bases between. The CDR3 sequence is 17 residues long. The CDR3, as DNA: TGTGCCAGTAGTATCGGCGAGGCGGGATCCTATAATTCACCCCTCCACTTT. Translated, it gives CASSIGEAGSYNSPLHF.

The chain employs TRBV28 and TRBJ2-1; possible D gene TRBD2, 5 bases. In germline, CDR1 is MDHEN, CDR2 SYDVKM. There are 15 residues in the CDR3. V gave up 6 bases and J gave up 2 bases, with 14 bases separating them. The DNA for the CDR3 is TGTGCCAGCAGCACTATTAGCGCCCCCTACAATGAGCAGTTCTTC. This sequence encodes CASSTISAPYNEQFF.

The V gene is TRBV5-1, the J gene TRBJ2-1, with 9 bases lining up with TRBD2. Germline V gene lookup returns CDR1 SGHRS and CDR2 YFSETQ. Trimming took 6 bases from V and 8 from J; bases not matched to a gene: 9. This CDR3 spans 14 amino acids. The CDR3: CASTAGGRSDEQFF. The CDR3 coding sequence is TGCGCCAGCACGGCGGGGGGGCGTTCGGATGAGCAGTTCTTC.

This chain joins TRBV7-9 and TRBJ2-1; 9 nucleotides align to TRBD2. V shed 0 bases, J shed 4 bases, and the junction held 1 base outside the gene matches. This CDR3 comprises 15 residues. From germline, CDR1 is SEHNR and CDR2 FQNEAQ (reference sequence). The CDR3 loop reads CASSLAAGGYNEQFF. Written as DNA, the CDR3 is TGTGCCAGCAGCTTAGCGGCGGGAGGGTACAATGAGCAGTTCTTC.

The V and J genes are TRBV4-1 and TRBJ1-2; possibly TRBD1 for D (5 bases). The V and J ends lost 2 bases and 13 bases respectively, with 20 bases between them. The V gene's germline CDR1 is MGHRA and CDR2 YSYEKL. The CDR3 extends over 14 amino acids. The CDR3 sequence is CASSQKHLQGIATF. In DNA form, the CDR3 reads TGCGCCAGCAGCCAAAAACACCTTCAGGGTATCGCCACCTTC.

The chain combines TRBV5-1 with TRBJ2-5, with D possibly being TRBD1 (7 bases). The V end was cut by 4 bases, the J end by 3 bases, with 13 bases between. CDR1 and CDR2 (germline): SGHRS, YFSETQ. This CDR3 contains 14 residues. CDR3: CASSAGQLKETQYF. The CDR3 coding sequence is TGCGCCAGCAGCGCGGGACAGCTGAAAGAGACCCAGTACTTC.

The chain joins TRBV13 to TRBJ2-1; D unclear. The germline V gene encodes CDR1 PRHDT and CDR2 FYEKMQ (reference sequence). V lost 2 bases and J lost 0, with 14 bases in between. The CDR3 extends over 17 amino acids. In nucleotides, the CDR3 is TGTGCCAGCAGCTTATTTACAGCCCCGACCTCCTACAATGAGCAGTTCTTC. This translates into CASSLFTAPTSYNEQFF.

The rearrangement joins TRBV5-4 to TRBJ2-7; TRBD2 matches at 8 bases. The CDR3 is 15 residues long. Germline CDR1 and CDR2: SGHNT and YYREEE (reference sequence). V lost 3 bases, J lost 0 bases, and 5 bases stayed unmatched. The CDR3 DNA sequence: TGTGCCAGCAGCTGGGGACTAGAGGGCTCCTACGAGCAGTACTTC. Encoded protein: CASSWGLEGSYEQYF.

The V gene is TRBV18, the J gene TRBJ1-5; 9 bases line up with TRBD1. There are 16 residues in the CDR3. Germline CDR1 KGHSH, CDR2 LQKENI. The V gene end was trimmed by 0 bases and the J gene end by 7 bases; junction bases not matched to a gene: 7. This chain's CDR3 is CASSPPGTGGGQPQHF. CDR3 coding DNA: TGTGCCAGCTCACCACCGGGAACAGGGGGCGGACAGCCCCAGCATTTT.

This clone was counted a single time. The V call is TRBV28, the J call TRBJ2-7; 11 nucleotides line up with TRBD1. The trim removed 2 bases at V and 5 bases at J, leaving 8 bases unmatched. The germline gives CDR1 MDHEN, CDR2 SYDVKM. There are 16 residues in the CDR3. The DNA for the CDR3 is TGTGCCAGCAGTTTACCGTGGACAGGGGGCGGGCACGAGCAGTACTTC. Amino acids: CASSLPWTGGGHEQYF. Filled out from reference TRBV28 and TRBJ2-7, the complete variable domain reads DVKVTQSSRYLVKRTGEKVFLECVQDMDHENMFWYRQDPGLGLRLIYFSYDVKMKEKGDIPEGYSVSREKKERFSLILESASTNQTSMYLCASSLPWTGGGHEQYFGPGTRLTVT.

This chain connects TRBV30 to TRBJ2-1, with 14 bases aligning to TRBD2. The CDR3 has 14 residues. Germline loops: CDR1 GTSNPN, CDR2 SVGIG (reference sequence). J was trimmed by 8 bases and V by 4 bases; bases with no gene match: 4. CDR3 nucleotide sequence: TGTGCCTGGATCGGACTAGCGGGGGGTTATGAGCAGTTCTTC. Residues: CAWIGLAGGYEQFF.

V usage is TRBV7-9 and J usage is TRBJ2-5, with D perhaps TRBD1 (6 bases). This CDR3 region has 15 residues. CDR1 SEHNR and CDR2 FQNEAQ come from the germline V gene (reference sequence). Trimming removed 6 bases at V and 1 base at J, with 15 bases between. CDR3 in amino acids: CASRPQGDIQETQYF. DNA of the CDR3: TGTGCCAGCAGACCGCAAGGGGACATCCAAGAGACCCAGTACTTC.

V usage is TRBV5-1 and J usage is TRBJ2-7, with a weak D call TRBD2 (6 bases). Between the trimmed V and J ends, which lost 4 bases and 0 bases, there was a span of 17 bases. Germline assignment: CDR1 SGHRS and CDR2 YFSETQ. This CDR3 has 16 residues. The CDR3 protein is CASSPPSGLSSYEQYF. The CDR3 nucleotides are TGCGCCAGCAGCCCCCCCAGCGGGCTGAGCTCCTACGAGCAGTACTTC.

The J gene is TRBJ2-1, the V gene TRBV15; TRBD2 aligns across 7 bases. The CDR3 sequence is 15 residues long. The trim removed 4 bases at V and 9 bases at J, leaving 12 bases unmatched. CDR1 LNHNV and CDR2 YYDKDF come from the germline V gene (reference sequence). CDR3 in DNA: TGTGCCACCAGCACCTGGACTAGTATTAACGGTGAGCAGTTCTTC. This codes for CATSTWTSINGEQFF. The full variable domain, rest sourced from reference TRBV15 and TRBJ2-1, is DAMVIQNPRYQVTQFGKPVTLSCSQTLNHNVMYWYQQKSSQAPKLLFHYYDKDFNNEADTPDNFQSRRPNTSFCFLDIRSPGLGDTAMYLCATSTWTSINGEQFFGPGTRLTVL.

The gene calls are TRBV27 and TRBJ2-1, with 9 bases matching TRBD2. Trimming cost V 1 base and J 3 bases; bases outside gene matches: 4. Per the germline V gene, CDR1 is MNHEY and CDR2 is SMNVEV (reference sequence). CDR3 length equals 16 residues. The CDR3 region is CASSLLAGAGYNEQFF. The DNA of the CDR3 is TGTGCCAGCAGTTTATTAGCGGGAGCCGGCTACAATGAGCAGTTCTTC.